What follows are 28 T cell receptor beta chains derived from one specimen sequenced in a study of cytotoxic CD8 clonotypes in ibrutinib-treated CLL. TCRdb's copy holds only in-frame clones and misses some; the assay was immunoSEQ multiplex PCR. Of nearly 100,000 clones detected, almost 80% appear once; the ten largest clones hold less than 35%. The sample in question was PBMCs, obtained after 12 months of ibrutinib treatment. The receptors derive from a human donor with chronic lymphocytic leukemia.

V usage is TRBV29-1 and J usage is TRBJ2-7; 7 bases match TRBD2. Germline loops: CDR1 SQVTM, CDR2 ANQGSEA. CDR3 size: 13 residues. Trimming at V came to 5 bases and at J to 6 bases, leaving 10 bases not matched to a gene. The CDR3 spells CSVSRTSFGEQYF. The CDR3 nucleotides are TGCAGCGTTTCCAGGACTAGTTTTGGCGAGCAGTACTTC.

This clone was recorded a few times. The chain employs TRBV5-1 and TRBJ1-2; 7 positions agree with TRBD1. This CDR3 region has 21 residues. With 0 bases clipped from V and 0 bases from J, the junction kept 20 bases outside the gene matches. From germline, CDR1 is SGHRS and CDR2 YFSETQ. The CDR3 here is CASSLAFSRGPERLPNYGYTF. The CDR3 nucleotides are TGCGCCAGCAGCTTGGCCTTCTCTAGGGGGCCCGAAAGATTACCTAACTATGGCTACACCTTC.

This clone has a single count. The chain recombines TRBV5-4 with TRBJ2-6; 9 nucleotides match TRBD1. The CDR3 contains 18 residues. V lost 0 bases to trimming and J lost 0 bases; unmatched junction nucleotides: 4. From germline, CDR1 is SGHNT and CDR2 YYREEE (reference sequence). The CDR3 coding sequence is TGTGCCAGCAGCTTGGGGGGGACAGGGAACTCTGGGGCCAACGTCCTGACTTTC. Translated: CASSLGGTGNSGANVLTF.

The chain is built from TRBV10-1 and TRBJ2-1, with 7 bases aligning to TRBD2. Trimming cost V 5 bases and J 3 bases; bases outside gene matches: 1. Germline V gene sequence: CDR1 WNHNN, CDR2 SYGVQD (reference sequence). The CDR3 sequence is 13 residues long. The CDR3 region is CASSSSGYNEQFF. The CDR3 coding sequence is TGCGCCAGCAGTTCTAGCGGCTACAATGAGCAGTTCTTC.

CDR3 DNA sequence: TGTGCCAGCAGTTATTTGTCGAATTCACCCCTCCACTTT. Amino acids: CASSYLSNSPLHF. The chain uses TRBV6-5 and TRBJ1-6, with unresolved D. Trimming left V 3 bases short and J 7 bases short, with 7 bases between. The CDR3 runs 13 residues. The germline V gene has CDR1 MNHEY and CDR2 SVGAGI.

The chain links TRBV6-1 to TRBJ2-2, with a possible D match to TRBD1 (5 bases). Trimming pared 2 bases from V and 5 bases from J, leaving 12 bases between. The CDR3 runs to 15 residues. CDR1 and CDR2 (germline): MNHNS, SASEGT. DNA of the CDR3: TGTGCCAGCAGTGAATCGTCAGGGATAACCGGGGAGCTGTTTTTT. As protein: CASSESSGITGELFF.

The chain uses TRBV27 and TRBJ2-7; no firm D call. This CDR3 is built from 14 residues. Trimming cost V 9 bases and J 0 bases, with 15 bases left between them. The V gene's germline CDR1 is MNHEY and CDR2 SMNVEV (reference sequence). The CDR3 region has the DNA TGTGCCAGAATCGGCCTTCAACTCTCCTACGAGCAGTACTTC. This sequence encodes CARIGLQLSYEQYF.

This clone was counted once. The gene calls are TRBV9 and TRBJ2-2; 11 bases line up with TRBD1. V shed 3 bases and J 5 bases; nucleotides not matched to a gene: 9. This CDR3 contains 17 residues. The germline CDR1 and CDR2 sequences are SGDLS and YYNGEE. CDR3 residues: CASSDSGQGAETGELFF. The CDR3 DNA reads TGTGCCAGCAGCGACTCTGGACAGGGGGCCGAAACCGGGGAGCTGTTTTTT.

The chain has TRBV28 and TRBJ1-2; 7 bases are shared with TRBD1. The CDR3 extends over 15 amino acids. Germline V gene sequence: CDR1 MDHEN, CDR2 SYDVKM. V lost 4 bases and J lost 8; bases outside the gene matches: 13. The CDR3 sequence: CASSSRNQGVWGYTF. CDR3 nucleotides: TGTGCCAGCAGTTCGAGAAACCAGGGGGTCTGGGGCTACACCTTC.

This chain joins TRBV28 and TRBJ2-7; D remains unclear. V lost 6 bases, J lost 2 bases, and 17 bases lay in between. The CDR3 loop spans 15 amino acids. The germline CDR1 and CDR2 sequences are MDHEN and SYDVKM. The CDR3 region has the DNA TGTGCCAGCAGCCCCACCTGGAAGGTCACCTACGAGCAGTACTTC. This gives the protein CASSPTWKVTYEQYF.

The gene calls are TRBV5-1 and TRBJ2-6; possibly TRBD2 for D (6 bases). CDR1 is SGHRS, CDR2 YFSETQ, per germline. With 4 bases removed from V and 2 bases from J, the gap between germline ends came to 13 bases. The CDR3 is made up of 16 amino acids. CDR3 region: CASSLQGGTGANVLTF. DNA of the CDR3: TGCGCCAGCAGCCTGCAGGGAGGAACTGGGGCCAACGTCCTGACTTTC.

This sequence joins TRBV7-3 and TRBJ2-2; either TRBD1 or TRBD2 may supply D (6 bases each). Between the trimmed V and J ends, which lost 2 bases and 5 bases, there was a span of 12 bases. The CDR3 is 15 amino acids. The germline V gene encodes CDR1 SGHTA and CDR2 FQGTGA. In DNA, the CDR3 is TGTGCCAGCAGCTTACTACAGGGAGGTACCGGGGAGCTGTTTTTT. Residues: CASSLLQGGTGELFF.

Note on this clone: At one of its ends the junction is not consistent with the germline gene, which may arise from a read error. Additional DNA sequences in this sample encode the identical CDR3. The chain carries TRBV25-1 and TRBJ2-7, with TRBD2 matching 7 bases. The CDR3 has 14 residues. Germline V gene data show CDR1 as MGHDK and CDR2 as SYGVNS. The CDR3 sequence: CASSGGDYRYEQYF. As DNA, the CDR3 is TGTGCCAGCAGTGGCGGGGACTACCGCTACGAGCAGTACTTT.

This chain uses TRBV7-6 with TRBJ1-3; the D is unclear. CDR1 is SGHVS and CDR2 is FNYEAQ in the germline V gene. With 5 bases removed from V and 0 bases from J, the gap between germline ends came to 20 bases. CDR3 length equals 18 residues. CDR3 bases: TGTGCCAGCAGCATTATCTCCCCGGCCATCTTCTCTGGAAACACCATATATTTT. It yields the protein CASSIISPAIFSGNTIYF.

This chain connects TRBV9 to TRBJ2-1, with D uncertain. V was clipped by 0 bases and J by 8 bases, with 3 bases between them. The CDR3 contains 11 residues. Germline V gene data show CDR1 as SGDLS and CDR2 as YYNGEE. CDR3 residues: CASSVGYEQFF. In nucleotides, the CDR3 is TGTGCCAGCAGCGTAGGGTATGAGCAGTTCTTC. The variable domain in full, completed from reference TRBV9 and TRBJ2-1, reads DSGVTQTPKHLITATGQRVTLRCSPRSGDLSVYWYQQSLDQGLQFLIQYYNGEERAKGNILERFSAQQFPDLHSELNLSSLELGDSALYFCASSVGYEQFFGPGTRLTVL.

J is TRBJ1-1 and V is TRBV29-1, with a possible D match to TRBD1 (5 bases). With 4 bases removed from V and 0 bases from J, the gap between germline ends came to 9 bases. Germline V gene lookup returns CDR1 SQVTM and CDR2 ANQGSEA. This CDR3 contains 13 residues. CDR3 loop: CSVARGLNTEAFF. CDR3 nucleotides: TGCAGCGTTGCAAGGGGTCTGAACACTGAAGCTTTCTTT.

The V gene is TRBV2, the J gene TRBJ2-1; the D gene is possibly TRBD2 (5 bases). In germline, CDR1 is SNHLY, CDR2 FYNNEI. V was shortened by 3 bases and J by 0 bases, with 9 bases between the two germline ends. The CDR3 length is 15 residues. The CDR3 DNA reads TGTGCCAGCAGTGATTTGGGGAGCTCCTACAATGAGCAGTTCTTC. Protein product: CASSDLGSSYNEQFF.

This CDR3 is CAWSAGLAGHNEQFF. The CDR3 DNA sequence: TGTGCCTGGAGTGCCGGGCTAGCGGGTCACAATGAGCAGTTCTTC. This sequence joins TRBV30 and TRBJ2-1, with TRBD2 identical over 8 bases. Germline V gives CDR1 GTSNPN, CDR2 SVGIG (reference sequence). Unmatched junction bases numbered 7, after V lost 1 base and J lost 5 bases. CDR3 length: 15 residues.

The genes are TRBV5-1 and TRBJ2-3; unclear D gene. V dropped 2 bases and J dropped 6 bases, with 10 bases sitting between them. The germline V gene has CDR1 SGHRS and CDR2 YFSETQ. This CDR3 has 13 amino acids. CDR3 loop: CASSLGDVDTQYF. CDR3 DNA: TGCGCCAGCAGCTTAGGCGACGTTGATACGCAGTATTTT.

The chain's CDR3 is CASSNHGGIYNEQFF. The CDR3 DNA sequence: TGTGCCAGCAGCAATCACGGGGGGATATACAATGAGCAGTTCTTC. The J gene is TRBJ2-1, the V gene TRBV11-3, with TRBD2 identical over 7 bases. CDR1 is SGHNT and CDR2 is YENEEA in the germline V gene. The trim removed 5 bases at V and 4 bases at J, leaving 8 bases unmatched. The CDR3 loop spans 15 amino acids.

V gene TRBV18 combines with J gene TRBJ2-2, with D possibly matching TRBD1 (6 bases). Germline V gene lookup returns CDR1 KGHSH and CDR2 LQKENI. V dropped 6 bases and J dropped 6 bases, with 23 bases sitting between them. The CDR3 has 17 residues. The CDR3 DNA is TGTGCCAGCTCCGACCAAAACCCGACAGGAGGCGCCGGGGAGCTGTTTTTT. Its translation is CASSDQNPTGGAGELFF.

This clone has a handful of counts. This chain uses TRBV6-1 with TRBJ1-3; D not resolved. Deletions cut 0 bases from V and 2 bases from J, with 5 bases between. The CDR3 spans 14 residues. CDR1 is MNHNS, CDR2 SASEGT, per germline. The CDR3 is CASSEAVPGNTIYF. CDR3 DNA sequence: TGTGCCAGCAGTGAAGCGGTCCCTGGAAACACCATATATTTT.

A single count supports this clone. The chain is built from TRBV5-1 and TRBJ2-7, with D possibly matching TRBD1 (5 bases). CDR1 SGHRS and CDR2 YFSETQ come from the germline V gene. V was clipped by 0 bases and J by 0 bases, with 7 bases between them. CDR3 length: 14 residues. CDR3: CASSLGQSSYEQYF. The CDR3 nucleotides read TGCGCCAGCAGCTTGGGACAGAGCTCCTACGAGCAGTACTTC. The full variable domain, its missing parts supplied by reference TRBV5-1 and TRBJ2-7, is KAGVTQTPRYLIKTRGQQVTLSCSPISGHRSVSWYQQTPGQGLQFLFEYFSETQRNKGNFPGRFSGRQFSNSRSEMNVSTLELGDSALYLCASSLGQSSYEQYFGPGTRLTVT.

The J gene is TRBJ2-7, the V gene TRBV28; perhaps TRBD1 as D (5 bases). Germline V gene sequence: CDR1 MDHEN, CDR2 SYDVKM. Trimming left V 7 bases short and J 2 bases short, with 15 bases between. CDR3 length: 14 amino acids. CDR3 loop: CASTSPSRAYEQYF. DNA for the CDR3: TGTGCCAGCACCTCCCCTTCCAGGGCCTACGAGCAGTACTTC.

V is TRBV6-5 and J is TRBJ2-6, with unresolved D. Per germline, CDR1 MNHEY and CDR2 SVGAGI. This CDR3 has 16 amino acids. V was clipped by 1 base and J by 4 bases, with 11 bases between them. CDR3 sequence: CASSYFGHSGANVLTF. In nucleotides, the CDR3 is TGTGCCAGCAGTTACTTTGGCCACTCCGGGGCCAACGTCCTGACTTTC.

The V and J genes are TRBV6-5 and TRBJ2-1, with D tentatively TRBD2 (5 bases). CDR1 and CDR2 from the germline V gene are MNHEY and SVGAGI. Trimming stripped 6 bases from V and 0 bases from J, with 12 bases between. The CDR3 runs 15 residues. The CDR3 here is CASRVATSSYNEQFF. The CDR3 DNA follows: TGTGCCAGCAGGGTAGCGACGAGCTCCTACAATGAGCAGTTCTTC.

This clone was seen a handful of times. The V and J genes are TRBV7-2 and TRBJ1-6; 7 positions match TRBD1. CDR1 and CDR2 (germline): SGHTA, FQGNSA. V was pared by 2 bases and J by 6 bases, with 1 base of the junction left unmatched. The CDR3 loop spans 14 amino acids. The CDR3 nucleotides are TGTGCCAGCAGCTTAAGGGGGCGTAATTCACCCCTCCACTTT. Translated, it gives CASSLRGRNSPLHF.

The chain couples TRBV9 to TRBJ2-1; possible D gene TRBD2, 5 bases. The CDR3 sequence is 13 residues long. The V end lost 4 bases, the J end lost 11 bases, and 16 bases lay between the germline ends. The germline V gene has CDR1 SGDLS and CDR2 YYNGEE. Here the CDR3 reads CASSQQPGNKQFF. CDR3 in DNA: TGTGCCAGCAGCCAACAACCGGGAAACAAGCAGTTCTTC.